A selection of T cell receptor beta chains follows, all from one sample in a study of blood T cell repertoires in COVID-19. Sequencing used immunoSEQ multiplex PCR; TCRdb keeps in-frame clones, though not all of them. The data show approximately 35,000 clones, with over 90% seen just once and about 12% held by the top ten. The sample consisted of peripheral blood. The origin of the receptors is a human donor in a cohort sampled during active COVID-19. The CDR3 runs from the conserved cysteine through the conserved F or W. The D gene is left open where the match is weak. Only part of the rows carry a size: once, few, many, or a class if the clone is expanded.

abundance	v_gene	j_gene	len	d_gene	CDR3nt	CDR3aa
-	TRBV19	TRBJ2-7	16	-	TGTGCCAGTAGTATAGATGTGGAAGAGGGTTCCTACGAGCAGTACTTC	CASSIDVEEGSYEQYF
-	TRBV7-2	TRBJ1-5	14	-	TGTGCCAGCAGCTCCCAGAGGGATAATCAGCCCCAGCATTTT	CASSSQRDNQPQHF
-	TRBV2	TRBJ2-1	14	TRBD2	TGTGCCAGCACCACTAGCGGGAGTATCTATGAGCAGTTCTTC	CASTTSGSIYEQFF
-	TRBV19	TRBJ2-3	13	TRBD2	TGTGCCAGTAATTTAGCGGGGACAGATACGCAGTATTTT	CASNLAGTDTQYF
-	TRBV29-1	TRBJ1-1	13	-	TGCAGCGTTGTGGGCTTCTTCCCCCCTGAAGCTTTCTTT	CSVVGFFPPEAFF
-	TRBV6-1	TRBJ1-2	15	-	TGTGCCAGCAGTGAAGGGAGGGGAGGGGTTGGTGGCTACACCTTC	CASSEGRGGVGGYTF
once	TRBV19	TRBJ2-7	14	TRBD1	TGTGCCAGTAGTATAGGGACAGGGTCCTACGAGCAGTACTTC	CASSIGTGSYEQYF
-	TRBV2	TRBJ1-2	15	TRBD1	TGTGCCAGCAGATTAGACCGGGACAGTTTCTATGGCTACACCTTC	CASRLDRDSFYGYTF
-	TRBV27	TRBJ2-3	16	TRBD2	TGTGCCAGCAGTCCGATTCTAGCGGGAGTGGTAGATACGCAGTATTTT	CASSPILAGVVDTQYF
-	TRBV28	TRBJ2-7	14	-	TGTGCCAGCAACCACGGGGACTCTTCCTACGAGCAGTACTTC	CASNHGDSSYEQYF
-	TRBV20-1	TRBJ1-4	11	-	TGCAGCGCCGGGGGTTTCGAAAAACTGTTTTTT	CSAGGFEKLFF
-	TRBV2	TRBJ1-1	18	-	TGTGCCAGCAGTGAAGTAGGGGCTACCCAGAAAGAGAACACTGAAGCTTTCTTT	CASSEVGATQKENTEAFF
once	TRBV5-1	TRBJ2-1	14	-	TGCGCCAGCAGTCCGCTACCCTCCGACAATGAGCAGTTCTTC	CASSPLPSDNEQFF
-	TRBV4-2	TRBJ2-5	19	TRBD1	TGTGCCAGCAGCCCGACAGGGGGGGGACAGACTTTGTACCAAGAGACCCAGTACTTC	CASSPTGGGQTLYQETQYF
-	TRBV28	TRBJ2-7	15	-	TGTGCCAGCAGTTTAATCGGGCAGGAAGGGGTCGAGCAGTACTTC	CASSLIGQEGVEQYF
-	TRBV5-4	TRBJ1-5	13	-	TGTGCCAGCAGCTTGGTCCCCGATCAGCCCCAGCATTTT	CASSLVPDQPQHF
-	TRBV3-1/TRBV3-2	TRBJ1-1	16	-	TGTGCCAGCAGCGACCCGGGAAGGAGGGGGAACACTGAAGCTTTCTTT	CASSDPGRRGNTEAFF
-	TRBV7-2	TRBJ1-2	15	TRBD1	TGTGCCAGCAGCAATACAGGGGGCGGGGGTTATGGCTACACCTTC	CASSNTGGGGYGYTF